A single sample is the source of the 11 T cell receptor beta chains below, sequenced in a study of shared clonotypes between healthy human individuals. Clones were sequenced by immunoSEQ multiplex PCR, and TCRdb holds only the in-frame ones, with some missing. The table includes roughly 2,500,000 clones, approximately 93% detected once. The sample taken for sequencing was naive CD4+ T cells from PBMCs. Stated subset: CD45RA+ positively selected. These receptors originate from a man aged 18 to 30 in good health. Some clones in this sample may be carry-over from other donors' samples.

The CDR3 DNA is TGTGCCAGCTCCCTGGAAGCAGATACGCAGTATTTT. It translates to CASSLEADTQYF. The rearrangement links TRBV18 to TRBJ2-3; D not certain. The CDR3 runs to 12 residues. The V and J ends lost 6 bases and 4 bases respectively, with 8 bases between them. Germline values: CDR1 KGHSH, CDR2 LQKENI.

The chain carries TRBV28 and TRBJ1-2, with 10 bases matching TRBD1. Germline CDR1 MDHEN, CDR2 SYDVKM. J was trimmed by 8 bases and V by 10 bases; bases with no gene match: 16. The CDR3 is 15 residues long. CDR3 region: CATSTLRDRGPGYTF. CDR3 DNA: TGTGCCACCTCAACCCTTCGGGACAGGGGACCCGGCTACACCTTC.

On this clone: Additional DNA sequences in this sample encode the identical CDR3. The chain couples TRBV9 to TRBJ2-3, with D possibly matching TRBD1 (6 bases). CDR3 length equals 16 residues. Trimming left V 2 bases short and J 3 bases short, with 16 bases between. Germline CDR1 and CDR2: SGDLS and YYNGEE. CDR3 bases: TGTGCCAGCAGCGTTGGTCCAGGGGCCTCGACAGATACGCAGTATTTT. Its protein is CASSVGPGASTDTQYF.

This chain uses TRBV5-1 with TRBJ1-1; tentative D call: TRBD1 (5 bases). The CDR3 totals 14 residues. Germline CDR1 reads SGHRS; CDR2 reads YFSETQ. V was clipped by 5 bases and J by 7 bases, with 18 bases between them. CDR3 region: CASSRDPEHGEAFF. CDR3 in DNA: TGCGCCAGCAGTCGGGACCCTGAACATGGTGAAGCTTTCTTT.

The chain links TRBV6-6 to TRBJ2-6; no definite D call. The CDR3 has 15 residues. Trimming removed 7 bases from V and 2 bases from J, with 12 bases in between. Looked up from germline, CDR1 is MNHNY and CDR2 is SVGAGI (reference sequence). The CDR3 nucleotides are TGTGCCAGCACCCGTTTACATGCTGGGGCCAACGTCCTGACTTTC. Amino acids: CASTRLHAGANVLTF.

V and J are TRBV29-1 and TRBJ2-1, with D tentatively TRBD2 (5 bases). The germline V and J ends were trimmed by 5 bases and 3 bases, with 17 bases remaining between them. The germline V gene has CDR1 SQVTM and CDR2 ANQGSEA. This CDR3 is built from 15 residues. The CDR3 loop is CSVTYTSSSYNEQFF. In DNA form, the CDR3 reads TGCAGCGTTACTTATACTAGTTCAAGCTACAATGAGCAGTTCTTC.

Concerning this clone: In the same sample, other DNA sequences code for this CDR3. The chain has TRBV7-9 and TRBJ1-1; D call uncertain. The V end was cut by 1 base, the J end by 5 bases, with 2 bases between. Germline V gives CDR1 SEHNR, CDR2 FQNEAQ (reference sequence). This CDR3 has 11 residues. CDR3 residues: CASSLETEAFF. The CDR3 coding sequence is TGTGCCAGCAGCTTAGAAACTGAAGCTTTCTTT.

This chain connects TRBV18 to TRBJ1-2; 9 bases fit TRBD1. The CDR3 covers 16 residues. V lost 3 bases and J lost 4; bases outside the gene matches: 9. Germline V CDR1 and CDR2: KGHSH, LQKENI. This CDR3 reads CASSPNPGQGSYGYTF. CDR3 DNA: TGTGCCAGCTCACCGAACCCGGGACAGGGTTCCTATGGCTACACCTTC.

The genes are TRBV5-1 and TRBJ2-2, with 9 bases identical to TRBD2. CDR1 and CDR2 from the germline V gene are SGHRS and YFSETQ. This CDR3 contains 18 residues. J gave up 2 bases and V 5 bases, and 13 bases lay outside the gene matches. CDR3: CASSRISGSRLNTGELFF. The CDR3 coding sequence is TGCGCCAGCAGTCGAATTAGCGGGAGTAGGCTTAACACCGGGGAGCTGTTTTTT.

This clone has only one observation. This sequence joins TRBV13 and TRBJ2-6; 9 positions match TRBD1. V dropped 1 base and J dropped 2; count of bases not matched to a gene: 12. Germline V lookup: CDR1 PRHDT, CDR2 FYEKMQ (reference sequence). The CDR3 contains 20 residues. DNA of the CDR3: TGTGCCAGCAGCTTAGTCTCCTGGGGACAGGGAAATGCTGGGGCCAACGTCCTGACTTTC. Its translation is CASSLVSWGQGNAGANVLTF. The whole variable domain, remainder taken from reference TRBV13 and TRBJ2-6, is AAGVIQSPRHLIKEKRETATLKCYPIPRHDTVYWYQQGPGQDPQFLISFYEKMQSDKGSIPDRFSAQQFSDYHSELNMSSLELGDSALYFCASSLVSWGQGNAGANVLTFGAGSRLTVL.

About this clone itself: Other DNA sequences in the sample encode the same CDR3. The gene calls are TRBV6-5 and TRBJ2-1, with 10 nucleotides matching TRBD2. The germline CDR1 and CDR2 sequences are MNHEY and SVGAGI. The trim removed 2 bases at V and 3 bases at J, leaving 4 bases unmatched. The CDR3 spans 16 residues. CDR3 sequence reads: CASSYPRTSGYNEQFF. In nucleotides, the CDR3 is TGTGCCAGCAGTTACCCCAGGACTAGCGGCTACAATGAGCAGTTCTTC.